The 8 T cell receptor beta chains in this list originate from one sample, sequenced in a study of monozygotic twins with inflammatory bowel disease. After re-calling the 5' RACE reads, TCRdb lists one entry per CDR3 protein, DNA absent. The sample table sets out a few hundred thousand distinct CDR3 sequences. The specimen was blood. The receptors were gathered from a human donor with ulcerative colitis or Crohn's disease, or a healthy co-twin of an affected twin (not recorded which).

The CDR3 loop is CSARGPNTEAFF. This chain links TRBV20-1 with TRBJ1-1. CDR1 is DFQATT, CDR2 SNEGSKA, per germline (reference sequence). The CDR3 is 12 residues long.

The chain recombines TRBV5-5 with TRBJ1-1; TCRdb calls TRBD1, which cannot be checked without DNA. This CDR3 comprises 16 residues. Germline V gives CDR1 SGHKS, CDR2 YYEKEE (reference sequence). The CDR3 here is CASSLYLSRVNTEAFF.

The rearrangement joins TRBV5-1 to TRBJ1-1; TCRdb's assignment of TRBD1 cannot be checked, as there is no DNA. CDR1 is SGHRS and CDR2 is YFSETQ in the germline V gene. The CDR3 loop spans 16 amino acids. The CDR3 protein is CASTAGGGTGGTEAFF.

V is TRBV23-1 and J is TRBJ2-3. TRBV23-1 is an ORF; its function is uncertain. The CDR3 runs to 15 residues. CDR3 loop: CASSHMHISTDTQYF.

This chain connects TRBV7-6 to TRBJ2-7; TCRdb calls TRBD2, which cannot be checked without DNA. Germline V gene lookup returns CDR1 SGHVS and CDR2 FNYEAQ. The CDR3 contains 16 residues. CDR3 region: CASSLQASGTHYEQYF.

The chain has TRBV28 and TRBJ2-2; TCRdb's D call, TRBD1, is unchecked because there is no DNA. Germline CDR1 is MDHEN and CDR2 is SYDVKM. The CDR3 totals 15 residues. The chain's CDR3 is CASSLVGGFTGELFF.

The chain carries TRBV19 and TRBJ1-4. There are 15 residues in the CDR3. The germline CDR1 and CDR2 sequences are LNHDA and SQIVND (reference sequence). The CDR3 region is CASSEDRATNEKLFF.

CDR3 amino acids: CASNALAGGPGEQFF. The V gene is TRBV19, the J gene TRBJ2-1; the D call of TRBD2 rests on TCRdb alone, since no DNA is present to check it. Germline values: CDR1 LNHDA, CDR2 SQIVND (reference sequence). This CDR3 has 15 residues.